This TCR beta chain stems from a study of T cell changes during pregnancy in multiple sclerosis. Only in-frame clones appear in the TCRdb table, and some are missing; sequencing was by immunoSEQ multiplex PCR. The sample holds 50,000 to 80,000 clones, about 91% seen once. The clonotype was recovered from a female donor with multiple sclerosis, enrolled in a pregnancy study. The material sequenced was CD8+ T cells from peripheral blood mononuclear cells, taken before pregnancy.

The CDR3 loop reads CASRFTGVNQPQHF. Here the CDR3 DNA reads TGTGCCAGCAGATTTACAGGGGTCAATCAGCCCCAGCATTTT. The chain has TRBV6-6 and TRBJ1-5; TRBD1 matches 7 bases. V lost 6 bases and J lost 3; bases outside the gene matches: 5. This CDR3 has 14 amino acids. Germline lookup yields CDR1 MNHNY and CDR2 SVGAGI (reference sequence).